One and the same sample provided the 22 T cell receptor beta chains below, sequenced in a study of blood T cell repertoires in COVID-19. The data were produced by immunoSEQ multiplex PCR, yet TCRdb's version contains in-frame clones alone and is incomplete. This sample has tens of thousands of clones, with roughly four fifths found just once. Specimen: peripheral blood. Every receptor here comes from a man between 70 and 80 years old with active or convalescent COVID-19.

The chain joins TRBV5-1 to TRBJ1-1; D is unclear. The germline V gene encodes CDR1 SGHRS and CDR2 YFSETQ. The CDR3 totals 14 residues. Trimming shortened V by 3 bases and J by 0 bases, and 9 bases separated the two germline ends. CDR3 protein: CASSSSGMNTEAFF. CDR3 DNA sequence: TGCGCCAGCAGCTCTTCGGGAATGAACACTGAAGCTTTCTTT. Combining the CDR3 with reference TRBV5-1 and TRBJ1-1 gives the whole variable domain KAGVTQTPRYLIKTRGQQVTLSCSPISGHRSVSWYQQTPGQGLQFLFEYFSETQRNKGNFPGRFSGRQFSNSRSEMNVSTLELGDSALYLCASSSSGMNTEAFFGQGTRLTVV.

The CDR3 DNA reads TGTGCCAGCAGGAGAGCCACAGGGGATCGCACTGAAGCTTTCTTT. Its protein product is CASRRATGDRTEAFF. The V and J genes are TRBV6-5 and TRBJ1-1; the match to TRBD1 covers 7 bases. V lost 6 bases and J lost 4; bases outside the gene matches: 11. This CDR3 spans 15 amino acids. The germline gives CDR1 MNHEY, CDR2 SVGAGI.

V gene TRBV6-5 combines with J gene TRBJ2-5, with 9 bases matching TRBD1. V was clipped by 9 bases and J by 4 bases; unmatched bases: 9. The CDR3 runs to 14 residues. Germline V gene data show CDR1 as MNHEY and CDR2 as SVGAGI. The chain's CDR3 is CASRTGVERETQYF. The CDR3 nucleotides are TGTGCCAGTAGGACAGGGGTAGAAAGAGAGACCCAGTACTTC.

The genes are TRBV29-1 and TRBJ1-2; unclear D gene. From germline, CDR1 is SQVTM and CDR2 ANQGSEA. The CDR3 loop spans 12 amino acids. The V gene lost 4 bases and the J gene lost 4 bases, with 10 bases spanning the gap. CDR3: CSVVPETYGYTF. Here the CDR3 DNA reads TGCAGCGTTGTCCCGGAGACCTATGGCTACACCTTC.

CDR3 in amino acids: CAMGADHNEQFF. The CDR3 DNA sequence: TGTGCCATGGGGGCAGACCACAATGAGCAGTTCTTC. The genes are TRBV10-3 and TRBJ2-1, with a possible D match to TRBD1 (6 bases). This CDR3 region has 12 residues. Germline assignment: CDR1 ENHRY and CDR2 SYGVKD. Trimming cost V 9 bases and J 5 bases, with 11 bases left between them.

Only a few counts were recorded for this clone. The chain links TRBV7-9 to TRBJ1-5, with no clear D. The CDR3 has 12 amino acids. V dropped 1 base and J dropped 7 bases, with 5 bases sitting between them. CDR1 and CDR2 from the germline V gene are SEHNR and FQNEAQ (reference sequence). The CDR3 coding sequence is TGTGCCAGCAGCTTAGGGGCCCAGCCCCAGCATTTT. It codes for CASSLGAQPQHF.

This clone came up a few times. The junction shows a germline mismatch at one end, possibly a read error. CDR3 sequence (DNA): TGTGCTAGCAGGGAGGGGAGCACCGGGGAGCTGTTTTTT. Residues: CASREGSTGELFF. V is TRBV7-7 and J is TRBJ2-2; 7 bases fit TRBD2. CDR1 is SSHAT, CDR2 FNYEAQ, per germline (reference sequence). The CDR3 totals 13 residues. Supplemented by reference TRBV7-7 and TRBJ2-2, the full variable domain reads GAGVSQSPRYKVTKRGQDVTLRCDPISSHATLYWYQQALGQGPEFLTYFNYEAQPDKSGLPSDRFSAERPEGSISTLTIQRTEQRDSAMYRCASREGSTGELFFGEGSRLTVL.

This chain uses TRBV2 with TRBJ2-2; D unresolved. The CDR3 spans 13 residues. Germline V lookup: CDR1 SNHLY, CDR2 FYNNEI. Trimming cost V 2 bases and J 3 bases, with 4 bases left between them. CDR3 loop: CASSEQYTGELFF. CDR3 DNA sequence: TGTGCCAGCAGTGAACAGTACACCGGGGAGCTGTTTTTT.

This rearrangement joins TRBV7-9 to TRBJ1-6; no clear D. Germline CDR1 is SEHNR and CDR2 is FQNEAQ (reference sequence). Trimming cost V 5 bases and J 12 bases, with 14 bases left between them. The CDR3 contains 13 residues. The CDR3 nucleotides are TGTGCCAGCAGCCCCGCGGGTTATGGACCCCTCCACTTT. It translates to CASSPAGYGPLHF.

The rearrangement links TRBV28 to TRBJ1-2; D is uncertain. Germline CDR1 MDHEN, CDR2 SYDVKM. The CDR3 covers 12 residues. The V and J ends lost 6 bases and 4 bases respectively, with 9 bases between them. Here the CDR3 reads CASREALYGYTF. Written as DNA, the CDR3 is TGTGCCAGCAGAGAGGCCCTCTATGGCTACACCTTC.

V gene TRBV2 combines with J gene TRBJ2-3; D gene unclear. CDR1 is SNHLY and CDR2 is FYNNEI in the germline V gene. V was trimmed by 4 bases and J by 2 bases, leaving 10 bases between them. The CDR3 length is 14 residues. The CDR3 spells CASSGAISTDTQYF. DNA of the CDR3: TGTGCCAGCAGTGGGGCTATCTCCACAGATACGCAGTATTTT.

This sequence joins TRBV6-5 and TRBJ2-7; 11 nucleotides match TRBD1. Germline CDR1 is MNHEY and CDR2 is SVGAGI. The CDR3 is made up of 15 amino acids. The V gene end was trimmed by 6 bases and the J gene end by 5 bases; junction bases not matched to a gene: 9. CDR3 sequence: CASRGGQGASHEQYF. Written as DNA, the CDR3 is TGTGCCAGCAGGGGAGGACAGGGGGCATCCCACGAGCAGTACTTC.

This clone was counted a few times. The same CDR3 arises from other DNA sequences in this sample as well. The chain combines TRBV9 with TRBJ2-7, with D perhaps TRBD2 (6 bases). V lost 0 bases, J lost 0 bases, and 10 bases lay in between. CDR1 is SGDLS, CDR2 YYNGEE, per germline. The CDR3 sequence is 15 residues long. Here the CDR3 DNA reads TGTGCCAGCAGCGTAGGGCCAGCGGGCTCCTACGAGCAGTACTTC. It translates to CASSVGPAGSYEQYF.

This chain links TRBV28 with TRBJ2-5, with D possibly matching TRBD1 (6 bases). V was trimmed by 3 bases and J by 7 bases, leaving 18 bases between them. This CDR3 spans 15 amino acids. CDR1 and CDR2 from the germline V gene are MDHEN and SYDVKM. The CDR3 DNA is TGTGCCAGCAGTTTGAGTTTAGGGACAATTGGGACCCAGTACTTC. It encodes CASSLSLGTIGTQYF.

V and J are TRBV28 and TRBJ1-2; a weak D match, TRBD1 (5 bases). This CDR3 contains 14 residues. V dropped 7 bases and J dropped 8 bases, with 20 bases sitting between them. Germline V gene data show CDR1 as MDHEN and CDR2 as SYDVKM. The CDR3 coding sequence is TGTGCCAGCAACCGACAGACTCCCCCATCAGGCTACACCTTC. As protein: CASNRQTPPSGYTF.

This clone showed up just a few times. CDR3 in amino acids: CASSSTWRQPQHF. In nucleotides, the CDR3 is TGTGCCAGTAGCTCGACTTGGAGGCAGCCCCAGCATTTT. The V gene is TRBV19, the J gene TRBJ1-5, with D uncertain. Per germline, CDR1 LNHDA and CDR2 SQIVND (reference sequence). The length of the CDR3 is 13 residues. Trimming left V 6 bases short and J 7 bases short, with 13 bases between. The full variable domain, its missing parts supplied by reference TRBV19 and TRBJ1-5, is DGGITQSPKYLFRKEGQNVTLSCEQNLNHDAMYWYRQDPGQGLRLIYYSQIVNDFQKGDIAEGYSVSREKKESFPLTVTSAQKNPTAFYLCASSSTWRQPQHFGDGTRLSIL.

CDR3: CASSSRDEKLFF. The CDR3, as DNA: TGTGCCAGCAGTTCCCGGGATGAAAAACTGTTTTTT. The chain couples TRBV6-6 to TRBJ1-4; no definite D call. Germline V CDR1 and CDR2: MNHNY, SVGAGI (reference sequence). This CDR3 has 12 residues. Trimming took off 4 bases at V and 6 bases at J, with 6 bases between the two ends.

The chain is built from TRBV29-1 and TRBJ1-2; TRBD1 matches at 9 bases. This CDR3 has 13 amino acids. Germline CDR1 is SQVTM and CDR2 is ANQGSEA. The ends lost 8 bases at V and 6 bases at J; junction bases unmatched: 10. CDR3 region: CSLGRQGEDGYTF. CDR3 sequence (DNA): TGCAGCCTTGGACGACAGGGGGAGGATGGCTACACCTTC.

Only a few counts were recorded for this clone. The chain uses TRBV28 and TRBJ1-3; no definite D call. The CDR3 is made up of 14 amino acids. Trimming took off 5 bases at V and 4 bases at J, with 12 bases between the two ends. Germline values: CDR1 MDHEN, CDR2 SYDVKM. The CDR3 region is CASSRRGGGNTIYF. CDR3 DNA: TGTGCCAGCAGTCGGCGGGGAGGAGGAAACACCATATATTTT.

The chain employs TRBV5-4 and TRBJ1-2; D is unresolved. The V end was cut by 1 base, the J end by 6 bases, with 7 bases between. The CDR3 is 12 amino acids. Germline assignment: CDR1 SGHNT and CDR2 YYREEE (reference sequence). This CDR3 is CASSLNRDGYTF. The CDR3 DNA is TGTGCCAGCAGCTTGAACAGAGATGGCTACACCTTC. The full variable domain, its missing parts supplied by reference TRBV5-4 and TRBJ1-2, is ETGVTQSPTHLIKTRGQQVTLRCSSQSGHNTVSWYQQALGQGPQFIFQYYREEENGRGNFPPRFSGLQFPNYSSELNVNALELDDSALYLCASSLNRDGYTFGSGTRLTVV.

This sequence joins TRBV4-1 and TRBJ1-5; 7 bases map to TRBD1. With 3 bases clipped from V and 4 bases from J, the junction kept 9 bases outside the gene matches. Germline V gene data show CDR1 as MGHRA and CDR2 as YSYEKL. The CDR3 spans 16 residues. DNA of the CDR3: TGCGCCAGCAGCCAGGATCCGGGACAGATGAATCAGCCCCAGCATTTT. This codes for CASSQDPGQMNQPQHF.

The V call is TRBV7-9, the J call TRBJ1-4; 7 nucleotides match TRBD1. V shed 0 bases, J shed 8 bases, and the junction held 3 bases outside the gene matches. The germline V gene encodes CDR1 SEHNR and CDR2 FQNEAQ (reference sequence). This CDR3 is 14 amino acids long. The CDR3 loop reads CASSLAGGWEKLFF. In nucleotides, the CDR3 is TGTGCCAGCAGCTTAGCAGGGGGCTGGGAAAAACTGTTTTTT.